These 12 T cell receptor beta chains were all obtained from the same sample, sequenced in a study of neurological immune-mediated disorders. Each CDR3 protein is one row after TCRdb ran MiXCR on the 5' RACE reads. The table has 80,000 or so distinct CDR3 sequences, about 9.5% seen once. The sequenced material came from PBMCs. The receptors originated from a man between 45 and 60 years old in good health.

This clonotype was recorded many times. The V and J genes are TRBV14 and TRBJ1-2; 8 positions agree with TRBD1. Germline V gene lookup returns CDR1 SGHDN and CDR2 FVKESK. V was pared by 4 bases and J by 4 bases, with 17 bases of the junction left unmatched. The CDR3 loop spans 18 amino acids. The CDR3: CASSPIPGQEGGVYGYTF. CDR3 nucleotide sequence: TGTGCCAGCAGCCCTATTCCGGGACAGGAGGGTGGTGTCTATGGCTACACCTTC.

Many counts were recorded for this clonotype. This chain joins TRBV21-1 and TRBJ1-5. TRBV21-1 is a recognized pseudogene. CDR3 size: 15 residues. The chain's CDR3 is CASSNVREGRQPQHF. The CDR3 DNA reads TGTGCCAGCAGCAATGTCAGGGAGGGGCGTCAGCCCCAGCATTTT.

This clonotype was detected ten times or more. This chain's CDR3 is CSGEDGSSYEQYF. DNA for the CDR3: TGCAGTGGTGAGGACGGCAGCTCCTACGAGCAGTACTTC. This chain connects TRBV20-1 to TRBJ2-7; no definite D call. This CDR3 contains 13 residues. V was shortened by 7 bases and J by 0 bases, with 13 bases between the two germline ends. Germline V gives CDR1 DFQATT, CDR2 SNEGSKA (reference sequence).

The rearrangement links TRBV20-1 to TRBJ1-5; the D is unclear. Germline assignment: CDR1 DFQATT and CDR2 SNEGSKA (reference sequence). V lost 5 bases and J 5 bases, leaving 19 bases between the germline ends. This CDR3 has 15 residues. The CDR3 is CSALSRSGPDQPQHF. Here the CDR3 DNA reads TGCAGTGCTCTATCTCGATCCGGGCCCGATCAGCCCCAGCATTTT.

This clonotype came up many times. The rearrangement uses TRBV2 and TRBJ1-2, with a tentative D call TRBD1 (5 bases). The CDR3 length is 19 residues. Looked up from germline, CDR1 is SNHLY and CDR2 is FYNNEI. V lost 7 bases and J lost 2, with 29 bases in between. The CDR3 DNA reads TGTGCCAGCACCTCCGAGGGACTCGGATTAGGAGGGTTGAACTATGGCTACACCTTC. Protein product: CASTSEGLGLGGLNYGYTF.

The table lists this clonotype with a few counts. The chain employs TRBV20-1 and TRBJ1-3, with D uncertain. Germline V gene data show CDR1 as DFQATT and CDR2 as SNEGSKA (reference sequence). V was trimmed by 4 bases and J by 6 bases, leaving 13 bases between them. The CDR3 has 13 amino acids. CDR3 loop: CSATTPGENTIYF. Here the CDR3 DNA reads TGCAGTGCTACTACACCTGGGGAAAACACCATATATTTT.

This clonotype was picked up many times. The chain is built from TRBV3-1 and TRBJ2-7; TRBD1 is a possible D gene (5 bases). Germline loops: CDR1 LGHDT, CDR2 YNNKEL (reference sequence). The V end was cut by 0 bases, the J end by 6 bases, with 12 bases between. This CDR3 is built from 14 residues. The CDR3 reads CASSQEGSRGEQYF. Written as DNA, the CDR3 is TGTGCCAGCAGCCAAGAGGGGTCTAGGGGCGAGCAGTACTTC.

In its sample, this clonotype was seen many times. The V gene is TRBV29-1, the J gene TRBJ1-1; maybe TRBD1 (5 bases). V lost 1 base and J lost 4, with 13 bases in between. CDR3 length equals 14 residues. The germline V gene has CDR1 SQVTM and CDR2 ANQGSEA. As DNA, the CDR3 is TGCAGCGTTGAAGGGTACATGGGGGGCACTGAAGCTTTCTTT. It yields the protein CSVEGYMGGTEAFF.

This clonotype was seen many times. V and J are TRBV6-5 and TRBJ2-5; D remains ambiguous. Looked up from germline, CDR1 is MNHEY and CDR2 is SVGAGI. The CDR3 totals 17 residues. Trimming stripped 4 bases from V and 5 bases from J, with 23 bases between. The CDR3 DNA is TGTGCCAGCAGTTTTGTAGTGCAGCGCGACGTCCCTGAGACCCAGTACTTC. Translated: CASSFVVQRDVPETQYF.

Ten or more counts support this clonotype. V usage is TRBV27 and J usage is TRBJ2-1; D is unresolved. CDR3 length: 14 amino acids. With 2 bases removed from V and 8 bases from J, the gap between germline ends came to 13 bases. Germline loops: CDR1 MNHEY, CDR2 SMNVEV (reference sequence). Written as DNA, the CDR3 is TGTGCCAGCAGTTTACCCGAGAGCGACCATGAGCAGTTCTTC. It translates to CASSLPESDHEQFF.

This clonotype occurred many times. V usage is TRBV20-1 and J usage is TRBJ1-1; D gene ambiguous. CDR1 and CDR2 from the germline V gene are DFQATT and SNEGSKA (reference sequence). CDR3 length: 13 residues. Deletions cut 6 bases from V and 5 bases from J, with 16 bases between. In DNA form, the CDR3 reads TGCAGTGCCCCGGAAAAGTCGCGTACTGAAGCTTTCTTT. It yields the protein CSAPEKSRTEAFF.

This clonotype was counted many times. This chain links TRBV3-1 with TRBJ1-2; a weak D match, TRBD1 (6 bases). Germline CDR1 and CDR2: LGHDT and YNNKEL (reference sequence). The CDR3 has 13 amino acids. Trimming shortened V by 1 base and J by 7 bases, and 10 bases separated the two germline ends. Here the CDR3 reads CASSQGGAVGYTF. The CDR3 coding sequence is TGTGCCAGCAGCCAAGGGGGGGCGGTTGGCTACACCTTC.